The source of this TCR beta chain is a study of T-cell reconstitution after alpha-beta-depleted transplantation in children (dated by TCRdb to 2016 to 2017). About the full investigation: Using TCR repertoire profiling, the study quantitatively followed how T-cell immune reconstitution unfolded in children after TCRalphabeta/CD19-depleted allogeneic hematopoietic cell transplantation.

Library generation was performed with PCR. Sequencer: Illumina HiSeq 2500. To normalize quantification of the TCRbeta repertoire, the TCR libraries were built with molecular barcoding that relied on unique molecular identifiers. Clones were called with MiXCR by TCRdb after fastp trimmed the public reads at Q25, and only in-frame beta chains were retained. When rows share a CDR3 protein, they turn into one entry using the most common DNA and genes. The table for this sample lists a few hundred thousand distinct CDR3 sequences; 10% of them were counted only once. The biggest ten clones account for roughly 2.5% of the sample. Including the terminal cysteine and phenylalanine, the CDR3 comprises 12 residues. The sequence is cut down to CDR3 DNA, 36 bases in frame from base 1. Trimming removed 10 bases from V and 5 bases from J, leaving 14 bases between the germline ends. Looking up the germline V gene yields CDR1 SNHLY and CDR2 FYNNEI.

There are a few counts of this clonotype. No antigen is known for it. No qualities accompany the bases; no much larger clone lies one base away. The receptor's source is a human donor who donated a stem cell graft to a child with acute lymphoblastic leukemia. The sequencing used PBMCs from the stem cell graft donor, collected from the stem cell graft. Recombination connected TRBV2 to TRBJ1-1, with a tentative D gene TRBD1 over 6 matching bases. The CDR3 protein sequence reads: CATGTLVTEAFF. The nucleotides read TGTGCCACAGGGACACTCGTGACTGAAGCTTTCTTT.